The entry below describes one T cell receptor beta chain. This sample was included in a study of blood T cell repertoires in COVID-19. Germline values: CDR1 GTSNPN, CDR2 SVGIG (reference sequence). With 4 bases removed from V and 2 bases from J, the gap between germline ends came to 9 bases. This CDR3 is built from 13 residues. Original processing notes: Using reference gene primer amplification, nucleated cell counts were estimated. TCRdb's table, derived via immunoSEQ multiplex PCR, lists solely in-frame clones and lacks some. V and J calls plus clone size are reproduced from that table; the DNA served to infer D and trimming. The data contain around 260,000 clones, less than 90% of them singletons.

This clonotype was sampled from a human donor in a cohort sampled during active COVID-19. The chain joins TRBV30 to TRBJ1-3, with D unresolved. Sequencing used peripheral blood. CDR3 sequence reads: CAWTVLAGNTIYF. CDR3 DNA: TGTGCCTGGACAGTCTTGGCTGGAAACACCATATATTTT.